The T cell receptor beta chain under discussion was sequenced for a study of a mutant IDH1 vaccine in newly diagnosed glioma. Study context: The first vaccination came 4-6 weeks after radiotherapy alone, or with temozolomide cycles. Patients had received radiotherapy, temozolomide, or both previously, most receiving both. General study points: Vaccine-induced immune responses occurred in more than 85% of patients.

Profiled with immunoSEQ multiplex PCR; TCRdb holds only in-frame clones, not every one. The sample yields roughly 52,000 clones, around 78% seen once. The time point denotes: week 35, safety follow-up. Vaccine doses each comprised 300 ug of mutant IDH1 20-mer peptide, with topical imiquimod. Concerning this clone itself: What it recognizes is unknown.

This clonotype was obtained from a man between 35 and 55 years old with glioma. The sequenced sample was PBMCs, obtained from a glioma patient whose treatment included an IDH1 peptide vaccine.

CDR3 sequence reads: CASSSSLGSSNQPQHF. The CDR3 nucleotides read TGTGCCAGCTCATCATCCCTTGGCAGTAGCAATCAGCCCCAGCATTTT. The chain joins TRBV18 to TRBJ1-5; D gene uncertain. Trimming removed 5 bases at V and 0 bases at J, with 14 bases between. Germline V gives CDR1 KGHSH, CDR2 LQKENI. CDR3 length: 16 amino acids.